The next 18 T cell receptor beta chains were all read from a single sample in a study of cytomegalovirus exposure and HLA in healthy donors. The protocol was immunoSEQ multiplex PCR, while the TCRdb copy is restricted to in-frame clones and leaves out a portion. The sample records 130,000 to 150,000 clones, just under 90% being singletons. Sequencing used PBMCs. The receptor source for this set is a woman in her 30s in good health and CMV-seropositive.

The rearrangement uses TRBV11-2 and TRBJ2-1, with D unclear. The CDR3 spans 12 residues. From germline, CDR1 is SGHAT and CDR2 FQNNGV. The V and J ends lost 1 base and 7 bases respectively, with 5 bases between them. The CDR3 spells CASSLVENEQFF. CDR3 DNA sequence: TGTGCCAGCAGCTTAGTTGAGAATGAGCAGTTCTTC.

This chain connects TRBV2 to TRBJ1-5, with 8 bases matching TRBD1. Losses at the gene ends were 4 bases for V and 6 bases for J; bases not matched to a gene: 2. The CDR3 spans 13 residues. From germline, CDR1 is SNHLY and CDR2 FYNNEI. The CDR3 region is CASSGRGPQPQHF. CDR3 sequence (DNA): TGTGCCAGCAGTGGCAGGGGGCCTCAGCCCCAGCATTTT.

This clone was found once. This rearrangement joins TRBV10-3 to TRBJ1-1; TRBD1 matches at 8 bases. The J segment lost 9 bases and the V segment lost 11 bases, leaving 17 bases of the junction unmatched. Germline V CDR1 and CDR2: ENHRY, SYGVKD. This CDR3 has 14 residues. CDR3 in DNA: TGTGCCGCTTCACCGGGGACAGGTACTTTGCAAGCTTTCTTT. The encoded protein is CAASPGTGTLQAFF.

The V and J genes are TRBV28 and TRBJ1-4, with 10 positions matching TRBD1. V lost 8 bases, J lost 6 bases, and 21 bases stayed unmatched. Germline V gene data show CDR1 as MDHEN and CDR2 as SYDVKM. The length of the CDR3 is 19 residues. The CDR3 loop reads CASCPPGTGEKKSDEKLFF. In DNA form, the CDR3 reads TGTGCCAGCTGCCCCCCCGGGACAGGGGAAAAGAAGTCGGATGAAAAACTGTTTTTT.

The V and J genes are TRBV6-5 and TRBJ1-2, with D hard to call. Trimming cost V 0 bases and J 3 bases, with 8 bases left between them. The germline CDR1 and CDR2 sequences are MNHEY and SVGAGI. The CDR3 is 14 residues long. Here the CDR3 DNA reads TGTGCCAGCAGTTACTCGAGACACCACTATGGCTACACCTTC. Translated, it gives CASSYSRHHYGYTF.

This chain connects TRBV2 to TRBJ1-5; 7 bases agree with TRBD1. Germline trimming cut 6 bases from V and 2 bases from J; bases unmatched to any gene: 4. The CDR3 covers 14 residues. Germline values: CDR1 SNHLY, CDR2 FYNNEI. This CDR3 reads CASSVGQRNQPQHF. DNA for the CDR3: TGTGCCAGCAGCGTGGGACAGCGCAATCAGCCCCAGCATTTT.

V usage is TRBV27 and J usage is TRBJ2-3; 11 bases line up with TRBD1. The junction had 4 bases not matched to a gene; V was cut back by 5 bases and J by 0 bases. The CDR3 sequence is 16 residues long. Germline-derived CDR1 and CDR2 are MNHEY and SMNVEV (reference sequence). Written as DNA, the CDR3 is TGTGCCAGCAGTCTGGACAGGGGGCTTAGCACAGATACGCAGTATTTT. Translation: CASSLDRGLSTDTQYF.

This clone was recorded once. CDR3 DNA sequence: TGTGCCAGCAGGTCCAGGGAGACCCAGTACTTC. It encodes CASRSRETQYF. The chain employs TRBV5-4 and TRBJ2-5; D remains ambiguous. The V gene lost 5 bases and the J gene lost 5 bases, with 7 bases spanning the gap. The CDR3 spans 11 residues. Per the germline V gene, CDR1 is SGHNT and CDR2 is YYREEE (reference sequence).

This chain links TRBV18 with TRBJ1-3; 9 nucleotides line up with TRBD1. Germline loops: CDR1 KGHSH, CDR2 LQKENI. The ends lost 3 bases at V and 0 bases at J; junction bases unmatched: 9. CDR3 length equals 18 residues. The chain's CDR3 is CASSPIGQGPSSGNTIYF. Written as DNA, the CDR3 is TGTGCCAGCTCACCCATTGGACAGGGGCCAAGCTCTGGAAACACCATATATTTT.

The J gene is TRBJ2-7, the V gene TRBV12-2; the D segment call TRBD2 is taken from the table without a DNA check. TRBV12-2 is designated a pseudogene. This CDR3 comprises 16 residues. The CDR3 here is CASRFRRDSHSYEQYF. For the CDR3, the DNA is TGTGCAAGTCGCTTTCGAAGGGACTCGCACTCCTACGAGCAGTACTTC.

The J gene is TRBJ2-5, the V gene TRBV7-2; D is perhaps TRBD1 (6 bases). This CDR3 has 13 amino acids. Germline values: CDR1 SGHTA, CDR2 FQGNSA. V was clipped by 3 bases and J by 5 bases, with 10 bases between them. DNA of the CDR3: TGTGCCAGCAGCTTCGGACAGCGGGAGACCCAGTACTTC. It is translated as CASSFGQRETQYF.

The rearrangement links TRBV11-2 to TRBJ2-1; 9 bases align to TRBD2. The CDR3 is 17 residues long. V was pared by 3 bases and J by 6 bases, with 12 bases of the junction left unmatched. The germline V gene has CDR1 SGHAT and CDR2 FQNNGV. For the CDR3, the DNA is TGTGCCAGCAGCTTGGTAATAGCGGGAGCTAGGGGCAATGAGCAGTTCTTC. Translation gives CASSLVIAGARGNEQFF. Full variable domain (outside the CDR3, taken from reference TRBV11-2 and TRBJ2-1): EAGVAQSPRYKIIEKRQSVAFWCNPISGHATLYWYQQILGQGPKLLIQFQNNGVVDDSQLPKDRFSAERLKGVDSTLKIQPAKLEDSAVYLCASSLVIAGARGNEQFFGPGTRLTVL.

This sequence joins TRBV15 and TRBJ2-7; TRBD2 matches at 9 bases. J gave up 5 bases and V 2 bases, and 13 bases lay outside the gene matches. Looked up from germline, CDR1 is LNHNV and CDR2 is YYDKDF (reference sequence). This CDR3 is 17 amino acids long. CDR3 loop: CATSRRRAGGPSDEQYF. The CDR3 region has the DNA TGTGCCACCAGCAGACGTCGGGCGGGAGGGCCGTCCGACGAGCAGTACTTC.

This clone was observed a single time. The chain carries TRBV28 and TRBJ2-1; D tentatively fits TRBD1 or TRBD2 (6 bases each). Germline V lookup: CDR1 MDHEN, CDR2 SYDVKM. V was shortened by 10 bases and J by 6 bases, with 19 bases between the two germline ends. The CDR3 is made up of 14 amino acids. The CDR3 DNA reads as TGTGCCACCAGGGGACTTCTTCCACTCAATGAGCAGTTCTTC. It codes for CATRGLLPLNEQFF.

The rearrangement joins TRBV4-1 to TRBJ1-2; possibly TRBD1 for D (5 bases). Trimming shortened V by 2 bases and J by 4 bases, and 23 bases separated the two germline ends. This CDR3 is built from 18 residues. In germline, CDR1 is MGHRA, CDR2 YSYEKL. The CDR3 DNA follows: TGCGCCAGCAGCCAACCCCTAAGGGGCAGGGAATATACCTATGGCTACACCTTC. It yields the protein CASSQPLRGREYTYGYTF.

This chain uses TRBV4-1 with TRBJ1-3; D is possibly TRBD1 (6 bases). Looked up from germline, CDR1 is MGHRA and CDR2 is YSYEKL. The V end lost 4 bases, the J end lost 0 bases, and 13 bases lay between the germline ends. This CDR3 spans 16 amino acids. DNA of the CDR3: TGCGCCAGCAGCCCTTTGGGGGCCGCCTCTGGAAACACCATATATTTT. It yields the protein CASSPLGAASGNTIYF.

CDR3 bases: TGCAGCGTTGGGCAGGGCCAGTCTAATGAAAAACTGTTTTTT. Encoded protein: CSVGQGQSNEKLFF. The rearrangement uses TRBV29-1 and TRBJ1-4, with a tentative D call TRBD1 (5 bases). V was clipped by 4 bases and J by 3 bases, with 12 bases between them. The germline V gene encodes CDR1 SQVTM and CDR2 ANQGSEA. The CDR3 loop spans 14 amino acids.

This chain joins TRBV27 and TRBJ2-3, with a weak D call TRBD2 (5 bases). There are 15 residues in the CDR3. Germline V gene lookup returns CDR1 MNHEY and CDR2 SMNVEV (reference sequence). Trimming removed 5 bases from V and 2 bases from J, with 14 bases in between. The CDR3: CASSPVTLATDTQYF. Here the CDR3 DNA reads TGTGCCAGCAGTCCAGTAACCCTAGCCACAGATACGCAGTATTTT.